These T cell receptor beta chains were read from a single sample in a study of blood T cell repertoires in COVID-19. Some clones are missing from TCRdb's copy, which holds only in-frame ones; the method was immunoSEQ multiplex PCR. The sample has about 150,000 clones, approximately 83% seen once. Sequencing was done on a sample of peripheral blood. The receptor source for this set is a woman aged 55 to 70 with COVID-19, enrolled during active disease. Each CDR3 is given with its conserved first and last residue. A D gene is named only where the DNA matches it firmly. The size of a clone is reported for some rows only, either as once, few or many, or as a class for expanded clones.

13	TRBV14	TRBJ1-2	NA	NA	CASSTQSNYGYTF	TGTGCCAGCAGTACACAGTCGAACTATGGCTACACCTTC
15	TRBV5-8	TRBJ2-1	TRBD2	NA	CASRLRASGINEQFF	TGTGCCAGCAGGTTGAGGGCTAGCGGAATCAATGAGCAGTTCTTC
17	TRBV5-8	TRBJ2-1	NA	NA	CASSLGTSRRSYNEQFF	TGTGCCAGCAGCTTGGGGACGTCCCGGAGGTCCTACAATGAGCAGTTCTTC
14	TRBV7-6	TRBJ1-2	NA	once	CASSPRYSERGYTF	TGTGCCAGCAGCCCCCGGTATTCAGAGCGTGGCTACACCTTC
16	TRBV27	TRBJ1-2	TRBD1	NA	CASSSSGTGGLYGYTF	TGTGCCAGCAGCAGTTCCGGGACAGGGGGGCTCTACGGCTACACCTTC
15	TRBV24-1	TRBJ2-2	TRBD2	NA	CAIASGGTNTGELFF	TGTGCCATCGCCAGCGGGGGAACGAACACCGGGGAGCTGTTTTTT
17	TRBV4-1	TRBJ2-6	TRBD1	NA	CASTRAGGYPGANVLTF	TGCGCCAGTACCCGAGCAGGGGGCTACCCCGGGGCCAACGTCCTGACTTTC
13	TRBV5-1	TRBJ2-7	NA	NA	CASSRGSSYEQYF	TGCGCCAGCAGCAGGGGGAGCTCCTACGAGCAGTACTTC
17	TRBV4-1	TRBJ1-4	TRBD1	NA	CASSQLPGQGSNEKLFF	TGCGCCAGCAGCCAACTCCCGGGACAGGGGTCCAATGAAAAACTGTTTTTT
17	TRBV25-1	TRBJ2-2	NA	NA	CASSERRSGENTGELFF	TGTGCCAGCAGTGAAAGAAGGTCAGGGGAGAACACCGGGGAGCTGTTTTTT
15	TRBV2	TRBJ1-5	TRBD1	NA	CASSPDRGFGQPQHF	TGTGCCAGCAGTCCGGACAGGGGGTTCGGTCAGCCCCAGCATTTT
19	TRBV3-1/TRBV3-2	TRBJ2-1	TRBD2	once	CASSPSGTSGRTRFGEQFF	TGTGCCAGCAGCCCATCCGGGACTAGCGGGAGGACCCGTTTCGGTGAGCAGTTCTTC
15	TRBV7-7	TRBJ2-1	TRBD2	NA	CASSQTSGRRNEQFF	TGTGCTAGCAGTCAGACTAGCGGGAGGAGGAATGAGCAGTTCTTC
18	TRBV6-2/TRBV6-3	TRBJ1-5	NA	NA	CASSWSEGGGGFNQPQHF	TGTGCCAGCAGTTGGAGTGAGGGTGGGGGAGGATTCAATCAGCCCCAGCATTTT
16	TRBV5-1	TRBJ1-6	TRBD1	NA	CASSPRTPDRASPLHF	TGCGCCAGCAGCCCGCGCACCCCGGACAGGGCCTCACCCCTCCACTTT
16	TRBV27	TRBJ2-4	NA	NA	CASSPSRGYPKNIQYF	TGTGCCAGCAGTCCAAGCAGAGGTTACCCCAAAAACATTCAGTACTTC
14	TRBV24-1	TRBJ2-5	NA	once	CATSALGGGETQYF	TGTGCCACCAGTGCCCTAGGGGGGGGAGAGACCCAGTACTTC
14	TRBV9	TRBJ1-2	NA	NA	CASSVMDRSYGYTF	TGTGCCAGCAGCGTAATGGACAGAAGCTATGGCTACACCTTC
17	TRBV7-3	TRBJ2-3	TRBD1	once	CASSLAFPGQGADTQYF	TGTGCCAGCAGCTTAGCTTTTCCGGGACAGGGCGCAGATACGCAGTATTTT
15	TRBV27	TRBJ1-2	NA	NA	CASSLGQGINYGYTF	TGTGCCAGCAGTTTAGGGCAGGGGATTAACTATGGCTACACCTTC
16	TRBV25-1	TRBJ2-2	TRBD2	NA	CASSEGGLAGAGELFF	TGTGCCAGCAGTGAAGGGGGACTAGCGGGAGCCGGGGAGCTGTTTTTT
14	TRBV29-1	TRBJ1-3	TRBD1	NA	CSGRQGPSGNTIYF	TGCAGCGGGAGACAGGGGCCGAGCGGAAACACCATATATTTT
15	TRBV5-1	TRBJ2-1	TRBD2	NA	CASSLTGGPGDEQFF	TGCGCCAGCAGCTTGACGGGAGGGCCGGGCGATGAGCAGTTCTTC
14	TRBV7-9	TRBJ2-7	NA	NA	CASSSGDITYEQYF	TGTGCCAGCAGCTCCGGGGACATTACCTACGAGCAGTACTTC
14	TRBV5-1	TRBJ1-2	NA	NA	CASSLDPAGYGYTF	TGCGCCAGCAGCTTGGACCCGGCAGGGTATGGCTACACCTTC
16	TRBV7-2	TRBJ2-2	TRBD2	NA	CASSFPRGGSTGELFF	TGTGCCAGCAGCTTTCCGAGGGGAGGGAGCACCGGGGAGCTGTTTTTT
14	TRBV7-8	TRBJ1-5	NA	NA	CASSVRGSNQPQHF	TGTGCCAGCAGCGTCCGAGGGAGCAATCAGCCCCAGCATTTT
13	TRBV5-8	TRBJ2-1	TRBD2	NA	CASSLGLAGLEFF	TGTGCCAGCAGCTTGGGGCTAGCGGGGTTGGAGTTCTTC
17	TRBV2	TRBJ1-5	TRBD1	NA	CASSERTGGYSNQPQHF	TGTGCCAGCAGTGAAAGGACAGGGGGTTATAGCAATCAGCCCCAGCATTTT
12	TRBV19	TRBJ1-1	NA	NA	CASRQGLVEAFF	TGTGCCAGTAGACAGGGACTAGTCGAAGCTTTCTTT
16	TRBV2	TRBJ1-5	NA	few	CASKSGDTLRDQPQHF	TGTGCCAGCAAGTCGGGAGACACCCTGAGGGATCAGCCCCAGCATTTT
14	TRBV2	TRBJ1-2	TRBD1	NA	CASKIGTGGGGYTF	TGTGCCAGCAAGATCGGGACAGGGGGCGGAGGCTACACCTTC
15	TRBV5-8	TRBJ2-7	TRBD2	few	CASSLGLATTYEQYF	TGTGCCAGCAGCTTAGGACTAGCGACTACCTACGAGCAGTACTTC
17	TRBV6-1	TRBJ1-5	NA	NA	CASSDAAMTGSNQPQHF	TGTGCCAGCAGTGATGCTGCCATGACAGGTAGCAATCAGCCCCAGCATTTT
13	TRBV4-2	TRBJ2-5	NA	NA	CASSQEAVGTQYF	TGTGCCAGCAGCCAAGAGGCGGTGGGGACCCAGTACTTC
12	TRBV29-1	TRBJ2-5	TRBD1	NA	CSADRGEETQYF	TGCAGCGCGGACAGGGGAGAGGAGACCCAGTACTTC
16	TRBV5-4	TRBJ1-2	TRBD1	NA	CASSPSTTGALYGYTF	TGTGCCAGCAGCCCCTCAACGACAGGGGCTCTCTATGGCTACACCTTC
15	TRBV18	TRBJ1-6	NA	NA	CASSPGGVTGSPLHF	TGTGCCAGCTCACCGGGAGGGGTAACGGGGTCACCCCTCCACTTT
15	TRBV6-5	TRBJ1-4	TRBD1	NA	CASSYPRQGVEKLFF	TGTGCCAGCAGTTACCCCCGACAGGGGGTTGAAAAACTGTTTTTT
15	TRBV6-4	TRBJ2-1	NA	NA	CASSGAGSSYNEQFF	TGTGCCAGCAGTGGGGCAGGGTCGTCGTACAATGAGCAGTTCTTC
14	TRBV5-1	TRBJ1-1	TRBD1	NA	CASSWAGGNTEAFF	TGCGCCAGCAGTTGGGCAGGGGGGAACACTGAAGCTTTCTTT
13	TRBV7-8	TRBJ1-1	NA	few	CASIAIGGTEAFF	TGTGCCAGCATAGCAATCGGCGGCACTGAAGCTTTCTTT
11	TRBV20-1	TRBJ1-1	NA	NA	CSARDPPGAFF	TGCAGTGCTAGAGACCCGCCGGGAGCTTTCTTT
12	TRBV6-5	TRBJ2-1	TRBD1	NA	CATGQGRDEQFF	TGTGCCACGGGACAGGGAAGAGATGAGCAGTTCTTC
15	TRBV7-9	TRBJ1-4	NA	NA	CASSLWTAHNEKLFF	TGTGCCAGCAGCCTGTGGACAGCTCATAATGAAAAACTGTTTTTT
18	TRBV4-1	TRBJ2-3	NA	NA	CASSQARGGAFSTDTQYF	TGCGCCAGCAGCCAAGCGAGGGGGGGGGCCTTCAGCACAGATACGCAGTATTTT
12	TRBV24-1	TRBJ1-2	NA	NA	CATSGVNYGYTF	TGTGCCACCTCGGGGGTTAACTATGGCTACACCTTC
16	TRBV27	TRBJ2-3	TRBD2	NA	CASRSVLAGGADTQYF	TGTGCCAGCAGATCCGTCCTGGCGGGAGGTGCAGATACGCAGTATTTT
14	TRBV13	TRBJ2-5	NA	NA	CASLERTTQETQYF	TGTGCCAGCCTCGAGCGGACCACTCAAGAGACCCAGTACTTC
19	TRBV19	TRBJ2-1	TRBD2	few	CASSSQLSGLAGGYNEQFF	TGTGCCAGTAGTAGCCAGCTATCGGGACTAGCGGGAGGTTACAATGAGCAGTTCTTC
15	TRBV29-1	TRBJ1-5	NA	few	CSVAEGRGIRQPQHF	TGCAGCGTTGCTGAAGGACGGGGGATACGACAGCCCCAGCATTTT
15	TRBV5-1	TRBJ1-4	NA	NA	CASSLEAGLAEKLFF	TGCGCCAGCAGCTTGGAGGCAGGGTTGGCTGAAAAACTGTTTTTT
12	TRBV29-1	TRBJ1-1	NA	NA	CSIWEENTEAFF	TGCAGCATTTGGGAGGAGAACACTGAAGCTTTCTTT